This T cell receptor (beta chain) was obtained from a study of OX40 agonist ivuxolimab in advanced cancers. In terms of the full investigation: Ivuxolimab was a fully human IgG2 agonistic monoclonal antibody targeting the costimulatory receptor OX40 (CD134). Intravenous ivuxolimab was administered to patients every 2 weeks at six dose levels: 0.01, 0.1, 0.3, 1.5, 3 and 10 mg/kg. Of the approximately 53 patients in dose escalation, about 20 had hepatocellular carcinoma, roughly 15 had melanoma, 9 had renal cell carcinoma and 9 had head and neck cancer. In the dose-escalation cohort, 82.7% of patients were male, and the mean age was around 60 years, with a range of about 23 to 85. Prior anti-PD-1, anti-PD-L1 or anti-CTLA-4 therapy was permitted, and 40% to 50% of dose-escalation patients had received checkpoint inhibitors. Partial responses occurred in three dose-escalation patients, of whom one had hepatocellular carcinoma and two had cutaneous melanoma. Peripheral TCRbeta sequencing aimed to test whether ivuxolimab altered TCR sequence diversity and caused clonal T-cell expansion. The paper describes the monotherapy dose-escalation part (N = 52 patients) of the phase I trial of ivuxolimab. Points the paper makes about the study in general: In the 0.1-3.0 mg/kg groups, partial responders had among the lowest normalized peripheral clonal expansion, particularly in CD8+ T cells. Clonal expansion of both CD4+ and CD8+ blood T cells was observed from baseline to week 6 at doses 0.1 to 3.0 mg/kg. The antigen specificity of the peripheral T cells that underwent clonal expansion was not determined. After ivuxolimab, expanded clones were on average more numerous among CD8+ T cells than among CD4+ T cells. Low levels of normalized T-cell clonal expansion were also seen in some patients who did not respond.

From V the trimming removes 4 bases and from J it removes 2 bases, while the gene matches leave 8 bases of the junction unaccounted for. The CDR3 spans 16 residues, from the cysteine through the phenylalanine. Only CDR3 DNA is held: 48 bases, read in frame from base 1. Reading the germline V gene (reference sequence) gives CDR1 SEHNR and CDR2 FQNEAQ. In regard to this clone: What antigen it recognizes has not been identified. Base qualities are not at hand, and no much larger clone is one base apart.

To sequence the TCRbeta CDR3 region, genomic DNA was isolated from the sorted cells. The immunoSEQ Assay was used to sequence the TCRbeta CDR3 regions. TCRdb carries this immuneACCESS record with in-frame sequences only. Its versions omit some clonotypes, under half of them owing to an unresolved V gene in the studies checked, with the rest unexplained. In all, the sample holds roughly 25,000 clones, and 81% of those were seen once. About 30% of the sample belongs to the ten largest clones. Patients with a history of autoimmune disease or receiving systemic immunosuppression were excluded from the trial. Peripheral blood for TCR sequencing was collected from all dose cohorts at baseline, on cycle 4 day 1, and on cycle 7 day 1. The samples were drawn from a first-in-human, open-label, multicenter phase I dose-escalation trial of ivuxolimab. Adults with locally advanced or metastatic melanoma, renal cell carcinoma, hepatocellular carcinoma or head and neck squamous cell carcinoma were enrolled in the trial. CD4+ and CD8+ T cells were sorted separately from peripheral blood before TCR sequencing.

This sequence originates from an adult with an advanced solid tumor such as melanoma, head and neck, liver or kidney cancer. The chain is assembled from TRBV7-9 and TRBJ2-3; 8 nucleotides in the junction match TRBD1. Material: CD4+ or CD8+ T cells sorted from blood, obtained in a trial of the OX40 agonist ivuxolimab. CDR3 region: CASSSTQGAATDTQYF. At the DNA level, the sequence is TGTGCCAGCAGCTCGACTCAGGGGGCAGCCACAGATACGCAGTATTTT.